Listed here are 23 T cell receptor beta chains from one sample, sequenced in a study of a mutant IDH1 vaccine in newly diagnosed glioma. What these receptors recognize is not known. The time point was: week 5, during vaccination. One vaccine dose held 300 ug of mutant IDH1 20-mer peptide and came with topical imiquimod. TCRdb's table, derived via immunoSEQ multiplex PCR, lists solely in-frame clones and lacks some. The sample has approximately 60,000 clones, roughly 80% seen once; the top ten hold about 3.1%. Sequenced material: PBMCs, taken from a glioma patient whose treatment included an IDH1 peptide vaccine. These TCRs come from a woman aged 18-29 years with glioma. Some clones in this sample may be carry-over from other donors' samples.

The chain has TRBV9 and TRBJ2-7; 10 nucleotides match TRBD1. The CDR3 loop spans 13 amino acids. With V trimmed by 4 bases and J by 7 bases, 5 bases remained unmatched. Germline V lookup: CDR1 SGDLS, CDR2 YYNGEE. The DNA for the CDR3 is TGTGCCAGCAGCCCACGGACAGGGGGGGAGCAGTACTTC. Translation: CASSPRTGGEQYF.

The chain links TRBV19 to TRBJ1-1, with TRBD1 matching over 8 bases. Unmatched junction bases numbered 5, after V lost 1 base and J lost 4 bases. Germline V gives CDR1 LNHDA, CDR2 SQIVND (reference sequence). This CDR3 spans 15 amino acids. For the CDR3, the DNA is TGTGCCAGTAGTATAGGTCCCACAGGGGGCACTGAAGCTTTCTTT. The encoded protein is CASSIGPTGGTEAFF.

V and J are TRBV2 and TRBJ1-2; D perhaps matches TRBD1 (5 bases). CDR3 length: 15 amino acids. Germline values: CDR1 SNHLY, CDR2 FYNNEI. The V end was cut by 3 bases, the J end by 0 bases, with 11 bases between. The CDR3 DNA is TGTGCCAGCAGTGAGAGGCAGGGAGCTAACTATGGCTACACCTTC. Protein product: CASSERQGANYGYTF.

V is TRBV6-4 and J is TRBJ2-3; D ambiguous. Trimming shortened V by 0 bases and J by 3 bases, and 4 bases separated the two germline ends. This CDR3 comprises 13 residues. Germline values: CDR1 MRHNA, CDR2 SNTAGT. The CDR3: CASSDSTTDTQYF. As DNA, the CDR3 is TGTGCCAGCAGTGACTCGACTACAGATACGCAGTATTTT.

The J gene is TRBJ1-5, the V gene TRBV2, with no clear D. The CDR3 loop spans 17 amino acids. Trimming stripped 3 bases from V and 0 bases from J, with 15 bases between. Germline lookup yields CDR1 SNHLY and CDR2 FYNNEI. The CDR3 DNA is TGTGCCAGCAGTGATCCGGGAATGATAGGTAGCAATCAGCCCCAGCATTTT. Protein product: CASSDPGMIGSNQPQHF.

In DNA form, the CDR3 reads TGTGCCAGCCGCGGGACGCTGAACACTGAAGCTTTCTTT. It translates to CASRGTLNTEAFF. The rearrangement links TRBV27 to TRBJ1-1, with D perhaps TRBD1 (5 bases). Germline V CDR1 and CDR2: MNHEY, SMNVEV (reference sequence). This CDR3 contains 13 residues. Trimming removed 8 bases from V and 0 bases from J, with 10 bases in between.

The chain carries TRBV7-6 and TRBJ1-1, with D possibly being TRBD1 (6 bases). Trimming removed 4 bases from V and 4 bases from J, with 16 bases in between. Germline V gene sequence: CDR1 SGHVS, CDR2 FNYEAQ. The CDR3 sequence is 15 residues long. CDR3 DNA sequence: TGTGCCAGCAGCTCCCTCGGGGGGCTGAGCACTGAAGCTTTCTTT. It yields the protein CASSSLGGLSTEAFF.

This chain links TRBV4-1 with TRBJ2-7; no reliable D call. Germline assignment: CDR1 MGHRA and CDR2 YSYEKL. Trimming removed 2 bases from V and 3 bases from J, with 8 bases in between. The CDR3 runs 13 residues. The CDR3 is CASSQSPYYEQYF. The CDR3 coding sequence is TGCGCCAGCAGCCAAAGTCCCTACTACGAGCAGTACTTC.

V gene TRBV28 combines with J gene TRBJ1-3; D is unresolved. Trimming stripped 7 bases from V and 2 bases from J, with 12 bases between. From germline, CDR1 is MDHEN and CDR2 SYDVKM. This CDR3 contains 14 residues. This CDR3 is CASMYSSPGNTIYF. DNA of the CDR3: TGTGCCAGCATGTACAGCTCTCCTGGAAACACCATATATTTT. The full variable domain, rest sourced from reference TRBV28 and TRBJ1-3, is DVKVTQSSRYLVKRTGEKVFLECVQDMDHENMFWYRQDPGLGLRLIYFSYDVKMKEKGDIPEGYSVSREKKERFSLILESASTNQTSMYLCASMYSSPGNTIYFGEGSWLTVV.

This chain links TRBV19 with TRBJ2-1; unclear D gene. Germline CDR1 and CDR2: LNHDA and SQIVND (reference sequence). The CDR3 runs 15 residues. The V and J ends lost 3 bases and 1 base respectively, with 10 bases between them. CDR3 bases: TGTGCCAGTAGTATTTATTGGGGATCCTACAATGAGCAGTTCTTC. Translation: CASSIYWGSYNEQFF.

This rearrangement joins TRBV27 to TRBJ2-7; no firm D call. V lost 2 bases and J 6 bases, leaving 5 bases between the germline ends. The CDR3 is made up of 11 amino acids. CDR1 and CDR2 (germline): MNHEY, SMNVEV (reference sequence). The CDR3 DNA reads TGTGCCAGCAGTTTACTCTGCGAGCAGTACTTC. Translating it yields CASSLLCEQYF.

The rearrangement uses TRBV2 and TRBJ2-1; 7 positions match TRBD2. Germline V gene sequence: CDR1 SNHLY, CDR2 FYNNEI. The V and J ends lost 6 bases and 5 bases, in that order; junction bases with no gene match: 7. This CDR3 is built from 14 residues. The CDR3 reads CASSVGTNNNEQFF. The CDR3 region has the DNA TGTGCCAGCAGCGTCGGGACTAACAACAATGAGCAGTTCTTC. Supplemented by reference TRBV2 and TRBJ2-1, the full variable domain reads EPEVTQTPSHQVTQMGQEVILRCVPISNHLYFYWYRQILGQKVEFLVSFYNNEISEKSEIFDDQFSVERPDGSNFTLKIRSTKLEDSAMYFCASSVGTNNNEQFFGPGTRLTVL.

The chain joins TRBV11-3 to TRBJ2-5; perhaps TRBD2 as D (5 bases). Germline V gives CDR1 SGHNT, CDR2 YENEEA. CDR3 size: 13 residues. With 4 bases removed from V and 2 bases from J, the gap between germline ends came to 8 bases. This CDR3 is CASSSSRQETQYF. CDR3 bases: TGTGCCAGCAGCTCTAGCCGGCAAGAGACCCAGTACTTC.

The V and J genes are TRBV29-1 and TRBJ2-3, with 9 positions matching TRBD2. V lost 7 bases, J lost 4 bases, and 24 bases stayed unmatched. Germline V gene lookup returns CDR1 SQVTM and CDR2 ANQGSEA. The CDR3 is 19 amino acids. The CDR3 is CSARSWTIAAGGRADTQYF. The CDR3 nucleotides read TGCAGCGCGAGATCTTGGACAATCGCGGCGGGAGGGCGTGCAGATACGCAGTATTTT.

The chain recombines TRBV4-1 with TRBJ1-2; weak D call: TRBD1 (5 bases). The germline V gene has CDR1 MGHRA and CDR2 YSYEKL. Trimming shortened V by 6 bases and J by 4 bases, and 9 bases separated the two germline ends. The CDR3 consists of 12 residues. The DNA of the CDR3 is TGCGCCAGCAGGGGGCTCGGCTATGGCTACACCTTC. It is translated as CASRGLGYGYTF.

The J gene is TRBJ2-5, the V gene TRBV7-9; D is uncertain. V was pared by 0 bases and J by 5 bases, with 1 base between. This CDR3 has 11 amino acids. The germline CDR1 and CDR2 sequences are SEHNR and FQNEAQ (reference sequence). The CDR3 coding sequence is TGTGCCAGCAGCTTAGCCGAGACCCAGTACTTC. This encodes CASSLAETQYF.

V is TRBV5-6 and J is TRBJ2-7; D remains unclear. V lost 4 bases, J lost 2 bases, and 13 bases lay in between. The CDR3 covers 14 residues. The V gene's germline CDR1 is SGHDT and CDR2 YYEEEE. CDR3 protein: CASSLGLQTYEQYF. The CDR3 DNA follows: TGTGCCAGCAGCCTCGGGCTGCAGACCTACGAGCAGTACTTC.

The chain joins TRBV19 to TRBJ1-5; D remains unclear. This CDR3 is 15 amino acids long. The germline CDR1 and CDR2 sequences are LNHDA and SQIVND (reference sequence). The V and J ends lost 2 bases and 1 base respectively, with 9 bases between them. In DNA, the CDR3 is TGTGCCAGTAGTATAACCCAATGGAGCAATCAGCCCCAGCATTTT. This sequence encodes CASSITQWSNQPQHF.

This chain links TRBV9 with TRBJ2-1, with D perhaps matching TRBD1 or TRBD2 (5 bases each). Trimming removed 7 bases from V and 0 bases from J, with 14 bases in between. CDR3 length equals 15 residues. CDR1 SGDLS and CDR2 YYNGEE come from the germline V gene. Here the CDR3 reads CASSQAGASYNEQFF. CDR3 DNA: TGTGCCAGCTCACAGGCGGGCGCCTCCTACAATGAGCAGTTCTTC.

This rearrangement joins TRBV5-4 to TRBJ1-1, with unresolved D. CDR1 is SGHNT and CDR2 is YYREEE in the germline V gene (reference sequence). V was cut by 5 bases and J by 4 bases, with 12 bases left in between. This CDR3 spans 13 amino acids. CDR3 bases: TGTGCCAGCAGACACTCGTTGTCCACTGAAGCTTTCTTT. As protein: CASRHSLSTEAFF.

The rearrangement links TRBV10-3 to TRBJ2-5; D is unclear. The V gene's germline CDR1 is ENHRY and CDR2 SYGVKD. CDR3 length: 14 residues. Trimming cost V 0 bases and J 5 bases, with 10 bases left between them. CDR3 sequence (DNA): TGTGCCATCAGTGAGTCGCGAGCTCTGGAGACCCAGTACTTC. This translates into CAISESRALETQYF.

The chain employs TRBV7-9 and TRBJ2-3; TRBD2 matches at 9 bases. This CDR3 spans 18 amino acids. V gave up 5 bases and J gave up 0 bases; unmatched junction bases: 12. Per the germline V gene, CDR1 is SEHNR and CDR2 is FQNEAQ (reference sequence). For the CDR3, the DNA is TGTGCCAGCAGCGGTGGTTCTAGCGGGGCCTCTAGCACAGATACGCAGTATTTT. Its translation: CASSGGSSGASSTDTQYF.

This clone was seen a handful of times. The rearrangement links TRBV7-2 to TRBJ1-2, with D unclear. The CDR3 loop spans 12 amino acids. Germline values: CDR1 SGHTA, CDR2 FQGNSA. V was pared by 8 bases and J by 0 bases, with 7 bases between. The CDR3 coding sequence is TGTGCCAGCGGCGAAGCTAACTATGGCTACACCTTC. It codes for CASGEANYGYTF.